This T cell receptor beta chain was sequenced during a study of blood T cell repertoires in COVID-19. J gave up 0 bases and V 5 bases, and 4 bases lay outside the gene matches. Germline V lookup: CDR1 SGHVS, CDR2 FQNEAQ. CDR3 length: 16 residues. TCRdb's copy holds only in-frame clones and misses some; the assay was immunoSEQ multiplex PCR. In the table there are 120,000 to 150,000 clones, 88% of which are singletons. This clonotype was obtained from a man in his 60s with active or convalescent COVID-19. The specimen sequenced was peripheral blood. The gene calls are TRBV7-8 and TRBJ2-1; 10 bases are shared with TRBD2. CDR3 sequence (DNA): TGTGCCAGCAGCCTTAGCGGGGGGAGCTCCTACAATGAGCAGTTCTTC. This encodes CASSLSGGSSYNEQFF.